Listed below are T cell receptor beta chains from one sample, sequenced in a study of CD8+CD57+ T cells in acquired aplastic anemia. TCRdb called the reads again in MiXCR, with one record for every CDR3 protein. The sample carries around 430,000 distinct CDR3 sequences, about a third recorded once. Sequencing was carried out using sorted CD4+, CD8+, or CD8+CD57+ T cells (not recorded which) from PBMCs. These receptors came from a human donor with aplastic anemia. Both conserved end residues are part of each CDR3. The order of the fields is clone size, D gene, V gene, CDR3 length, J gene, CDR3 DNA, CDR3 protein. The D gene is left open where the match is weak. Where a row states a size, it is once, few, many or the class of an expanded clone; other rows omit it.

size: many
D: .
V: TRBV25-1
length: 12
J: TRBJ1-2
DNA: TGTGCCAGCAGTGAATCGCCTCATCGCTACACCTTC
CDR3: CASSESPHRYTF

size: .
D: TRBD1
V: TRBV6-6
length: 11
J: TRBJ2-7
DNA: TGTGCCACCGGACAGGGGGTTGAGCAGTACTTC
CDR3: CATGQGVEQYF

size: many
D: TRBD1
V: TRBV29-1
length: 13
J: TRBJ1-1
DNA: TGCAGCGTACTGACAGGGGCGAACACTGAAGCTTTCTTT
CDR3: CSVLTGANTEAFF

size: few
D: TRBD1
V: TRBV20-1
length: 15
J: TRBJ1-4
DNA: TGCAGTGCCATTAGGACAGGAGCAACTAATGAAAAACTGTTTTTT
CDR3: CSAIRTGATNEKLFF

size: .
D: .
V: TRBV5-8
length: 15
J: TRBJ1-5
DNA: TGTGCCAGCAGCCCGGGACGGTTTAGCAATCAGCCCCAGCATTTT
CDR3: CASSPGRFSNQPQHF

size: many
D: .
V: TRBV7-6
length: 13
J: TRBJ1-4
DNA: TGTGCCAGCAGCCGCGGACGAAGAGAAAAACTGTTTTTT
CDR3: CASSRGRREKLFF

size: many
D: .
V: TRBV19
length: 13
J: TRBJ1-1
DNA: TGTGCCAGTAGTATAGGGACGGGAGCTGAAGCTTTCTTT
CDR3: CASSIGTGAEAFF

size: many
D: TRBD1
V: TRBV7-9
length: 16
J: TRBJ1-2
DNA: TGTGCCAGCAGCCCGGACAGGGAATGGACTAGTTATGGCTACACCTTC
CDR3: CASSPDREWTSYGYTF

size: .
D: TRBD2
V: TRBV20-1
length: 14
J: TRBJ2-5
DNA: TGCAGTGCCTCCGGGACTAGCGGGCAAGAGACCCAGTACTTC
CDR3: CSASGTSGQETQYF

size: many
D: .
V: TRBV19
length: 15
J: TRBJ2-3
DNA: TGTGCCAGTAGTAAGAGCCGGGCCAGCACAGATACGCAGTATTTT
CDR3: CASSKSRASTDTQYF

size: many
D: .
V: TRBV24-1
length: 14
J: TRBJ2-7
DNA: TGTGCCACCAGTGAGAAGGGGAAGACCGACGAGCAGTACTTC
CDR3: CATSEKGKTDEQYF

size: .
D: .
V: TRBV24-1
length: 17
J: TRBJ2-3
DNA: TGTGCCACCAGTGATTTCAATACCAGGGTGATGAGGGATACGCAGTATTTT
CDR3: CATSDFNTRVMRDTQYF

size: many
D: .
V: TRBV19
length: 12
J: TRBJ1-2
DNA: TGTGCCAGTAATCCGGGGAACAAAGGCTACACCTTC
CDR3: CASNPGNKGYTF

size: .
D: TRBD1
V: TRBV7-1
length: 18
J: TRBJ2-3
DNA: TGTGCCAGCAGCTCGAGCAAAGCCGGGACAGTGAGCACAGATACGCAGTATTTT
CDR3: CASSSSKAGTVSTDTQYF

size: many
D: .
V: TRBV7-2
length: 8
J: TRBJ1-1
DNA: TGTGCCAGCCCTGAAGCTTTCTTT
CDR3: CASPEAFF

size: many
D: .
V: TRBV19
length: 13
J: TRBJ1-1
DNA: TGTGCCAGTAGTATGGATTTAAGCACTGAAGCTTTCTTT
CDR3: CASSMDLSTEAFF

size: many
D: .
V: TRBV6-6
length: 14
J: TRBJ1-2
DNA: TGTGCCAGCATGTTTGCGCAGGGTTCCTATGGCTACACCTTC
CDR3: CASMFAQGSYGYTF

size: few
D: .
V: TRBV15
length: 15
J: TRBJ1-2
DNA: TGTGCCACCAGCAGAGAAGGCGGGCGTAACTATGGCTACACCTTC
CDR3: CATSREGGRNYGYTF

size: few
D: TRBD1
V: TRBV10-3
length: 14
J: TRBJ1-1
DNA: TGTGCCAGCAGTGAGAGACAGGGCGGCACTGAAGCTTTCTTT
CDR3: CASSERQGGTEAFF

size: .
D: .
V: TRBV12-3/TRBV12-4
length: 17
J: TRBJ2-7
DNA: TGTGCCTGGAGTCCCCATCCCCGGCTGAGGTCAGGGGACGAGCAGTACTTC
CDR3: CAWSPHPRLRSGDEQYF

size: .
D: .
V: TRBV20-1
length: 10
J: TRBJ2-5
DNA: TGCAGTGCTAGTCATGAGACCCAGTACTTC
CDR3: CSASHETQYF

size: .
D: .
V: TRBV14
length: 14
J: TRBJ1-1
DNA: TGTGCCAGCAGCCAGAGGACAGAGAACACTGAAGCTTTCTTT
CDR3: CASSQRTENTEAFF

size: .
D: .
V: TRBV10-1
length: 13
J: TRBJ1-1
DNA: TGCGCCGGCAGTGGTGTACAGGGCACTGAAGCTTTCTTT
CDR3: CAGSGVQGTEAFF

size: many
D: .
V: TRBV2
length: 12
J: TRBJ1-1
DNA: TGTGCCAGCAGTGCGCAGAACACTGAAGCTTTCTTT
CDR3: CASSAQNTEAFF

size: few
D: TRBD2
V: TRBV7-8
length: 15
J: TRBJ2-3
DNA: TGTGCCAGCAGCCCTAAGCGGGAGTACACAGATACGCAGTATTTT
CDR3: CASSPKREYTDTQYF

size: .
D: .
V: TRBV5-1
length: 20
J: TRBJ2-7
DNA: TGCGCCAGCAGCTTGGTGGCGGGTTTGGACAGCCTCTTTAAGGCCTACGAGCAGTACTTC
CDR3: CASSLVAGLDSLFKAYEQYF

size: few
D: .
V: TRBV6-1
length: 16
J: TRBJ1-3
DNA: TGTGCCAGCAGTACTATTCGGGGACTCTCTGGAAACACCATATATTTT
CDR3: CASSTIRGLSGNTIYF

size: few
D: .
V: TRBV5-1
length: 14
J: TRBJ1-1
DNA: TGCGCCAGCAGCTTCTGGGGCGAGAACACTGAAGCTTTCTTT
CDR3: CASSFWGENTEAFF

size: many
D: .
V: TRBV20-1
length: 15
J: TRBJ1-5
DNA: TGCAGTGCTAGAGAGGACAGTCGAAGCAATCAGCCCCAGCATTTT
CDR3: CSAREDSRSNQPQHF

size: few
D: TRBD1
V: TRBV10-3
length: 15
J: TRBJ1-2
DNA: TGTGCCATCAGTGCTGAGACAGGGGATAACTATGGCTACACCTTC
CDR3: CAISAETGDNYGYTF

size: .
D: .
V: TRBV7-2
length: 13
J: TRBJ2-5
DNA: TGTGCCAGCAGCTTACAGGCCAGGGGGGTCCAGTACTTC
CDR3: CASSLQARGVQYF

size: many
D: .
V: TRBV9
length: 14
J: TRBJ1-1
DNA: TGTGCCAGCAGCGTAGTTCAAGAGGGCACTGAAGCTTTCTTT
CDR3: CASSVVQEGTEAFF

size: many
D: .
V: TRBV10-3
length: 13
J: TRBJ2-3
DNA: TGTGCCACGGGTCTGTCTAGCACAGATACGCAGTATTTT
CDR3: CATGLSSTDTQYF

size: many
D: TRBD2
V: TRBV24-1
length: 15
J: TRBJ2-3
DNA: TGTGCCACCAGTGATAGGACTAGGTCCGCAGATACGCAGTATTTT
CDR3: CATSDRTRSADTQYF

size: few
D: .
V: TRBV3-1
length: 13
J: TRBJ1-2
DNA: TGTGCCAGCAGCCAAGTTTCAGGGGTTGGCTACACCTTC
CDR3: CASSQVSGVGYTF

size: many
D: TRBD1
V: TRBV9
length: 14
J: TRBJ1-6
DNA: TGTGCCAGCAGCAGGGGGACAGGTATTTCACCCCTCCACTTT
CDR3: CASSRGTGISPLHF

size: .
D: .
V: TRBV7-4
length: 13
J: TRBJ1-6
DNA: TGCGCCAGCAGCTCTTCCGGAAGGTCACCCCTCCACTTT
CDR3: CASSSSGRSPLHF

size: once
D: .
V: TRBV20-1
length: 17
J: TRBJ2-5
DNA: TGCAGTGCTAGACCCCCCAATTTTGGGGGTAGCCAAGAGACCCAGTACTTC
CDR3: CSARPPNFGGSQETQYF

size: .
D: TRBD1
V: TRBV6-1
length: 15
J: TRBJ2-7
DNA: TGTGCCAGCAGTCTACAGGGGAAGTCGACCTACGAGCAGTACTTC
CDR3: CASSLQGKSTYEQYF

size: .
D: TRBD1
V: TRBV5-6
length: 17
J: TRBJ1-1
DNA: TGTGCCAGCAGCTTGTGGGCCGCAGGGGGCTGGGACACTGAAGCTTTCTTT
CDR3: CASSLWAAGGWDTEAFF

size: .
D: .
V: TRBV4-3
length: 16
J: TRBJ1-6
DNA: TGCGCCAGCAGCCAAGGAGCGAGCTCCTATAATTCACCCCTCCACTTT
CDR3: CASSQGASSYNSPLHF

size: .
D: .
V: TRBV3-1
length: 14
J: TRBJ1-2
DNA: TGTGCCAGCAGCCAAGACTTGCAGAACTATGGCTACACCTTC
CDR3: CASSQDLQNYGYTF

size: .
D: .
V: TRBV12-3/TRBV12-4
length: 16
J: TRBJ2-7
DNA: TGTGCCAGCAGTGCCAAGAGGGTAGACCTACCCTACGAGCAGTACTTC
CDR3: CASSAKRVDLPYEQYF

size: few
D: .
V: TRBV9
length: 13
J: TRBJ1-2
DNA: TGTGCCAGCAGCTTGGAGGGCTACTATGGCCACACCTTC
CDR3: CASSLEGYYGHTF

size: many
D: TRBD1
V: TRBV19
length: 15
J: TRBJ1-1
DNA: TGTGCCAGTAGTATAATGGGGGACAGGAGCACTGAAGCTTTCTTT
CDR3: CASSIMGDRSTEAFF

size: .
D: .
V: TRBV7-6
length: 15
J: TRBJ1-1
DNA: TGTGCCAGCAGCTTAATCCAGGGCCTGGGCACTGAAGCTTTCTTT
CDR3: CASSLIQGLGTEAFF

size: .
D: TRBD1
V: TRBV19
length: 15
J: TRBJ1-6
DNA: TGTGCCAGTAGTGCAAGGACAGGGGCGAATTCACCCCTCCACTTT
CDR3: CASSARTGANSPLHF

size: many
D: TRBD1
V: TRBV5-1
length: 14
J: TRBJ2-7
DNA: TGCGCCACCTGGACGGGACAGGGCGTGTACGAGCAGTACTTC
CDR3: CATWTGQGVYEQYF

size: .
D: .
V: TRBV19
length: 13
J: TRBJ2-5
DNA: TGTGCCAGTAGTATTGATGGGACGGAGGCCCAGTACTTC
CDR3: CASSIDGTEAQYF

size: .
D: .
V: TRBV12-3/TRBV12-4
length: 15
J: TRBJ1-2
DNA: TGTGCCAGCAGTTTAAGACAGGACTTCTACTATGGCTACACCTTC
CDR3: CASSLRQDFYYGYTF

size: .
D: .
V: TRBV25-1
length: 13
J: TRBJ1-2
DNA: TGTGCCAGCAGGGACAGCCGACCCTATGGCTACACCTTC
CDR3: CASRDSRPYGYTF

size: many
D: .
V: TRBV7-9
length: 17
J: TRBJ1-2
DNA: TGTGCCAGCAGCTCACCACTAAAACCGGGACGTAACTATGGCTACACCTTC
CDR3: CASSSPLKPGRNYGYTF

size: many
D: .
V: TRBV10-3
length: 13
J: TRBJ1-2
DNA: TGTGCCGCGTTCAGGGACATTAACTATGGCTACACCTTC
CDR3: CAAFRDINYGYTF